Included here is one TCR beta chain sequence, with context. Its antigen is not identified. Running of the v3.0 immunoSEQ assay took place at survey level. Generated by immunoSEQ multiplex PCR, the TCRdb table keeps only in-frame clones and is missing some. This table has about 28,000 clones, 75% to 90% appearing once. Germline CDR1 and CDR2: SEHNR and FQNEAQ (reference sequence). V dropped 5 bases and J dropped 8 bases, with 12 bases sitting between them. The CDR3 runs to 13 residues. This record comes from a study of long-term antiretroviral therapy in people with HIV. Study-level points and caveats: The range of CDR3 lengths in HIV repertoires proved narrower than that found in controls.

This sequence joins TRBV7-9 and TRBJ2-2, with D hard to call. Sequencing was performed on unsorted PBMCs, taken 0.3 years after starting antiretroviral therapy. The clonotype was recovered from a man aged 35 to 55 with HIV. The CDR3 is CASSPRLRGELFF. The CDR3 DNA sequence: TGTGCCAGCAGCCCCCGACTCAGAGGGGAGCTGTTTTTT.